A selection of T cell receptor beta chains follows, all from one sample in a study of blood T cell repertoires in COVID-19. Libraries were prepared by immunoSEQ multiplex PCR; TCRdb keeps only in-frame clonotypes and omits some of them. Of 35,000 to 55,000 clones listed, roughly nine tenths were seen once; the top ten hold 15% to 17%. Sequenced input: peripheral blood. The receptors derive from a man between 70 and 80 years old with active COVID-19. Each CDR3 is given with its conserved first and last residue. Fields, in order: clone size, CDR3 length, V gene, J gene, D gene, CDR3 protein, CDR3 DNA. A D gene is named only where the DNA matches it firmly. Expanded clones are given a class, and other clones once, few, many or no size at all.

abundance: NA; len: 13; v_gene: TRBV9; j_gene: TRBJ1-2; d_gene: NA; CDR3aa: CASSATANYGYTF; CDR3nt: TGTGCCAGCAGCGCAACAGCAAACTATGGCTACACCTTC
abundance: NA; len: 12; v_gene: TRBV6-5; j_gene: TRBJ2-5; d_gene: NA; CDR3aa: CASSLRGFTQYF; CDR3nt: TGTGCCAGCAGTTTACGGGGTTTTACCCAGTACTTC
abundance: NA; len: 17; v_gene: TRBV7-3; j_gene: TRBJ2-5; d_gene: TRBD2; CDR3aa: CASSLRGSTSLGETQYF; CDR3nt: TGTGCCAGCAGCTTAAGGGGCTCGACTAGCCTGGGGGAGACCCAGTACTTC
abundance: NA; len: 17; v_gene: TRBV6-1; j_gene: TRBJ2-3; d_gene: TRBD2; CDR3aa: CASSEALAGGSTDTQYF; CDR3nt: TGTGCCAGCAGTGAAGCCCTAGCGGGGGGGAGCACAGATACGCAGTATTTT
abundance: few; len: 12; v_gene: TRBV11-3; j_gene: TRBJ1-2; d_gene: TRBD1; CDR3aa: CASSSGGIGYTF; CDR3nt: TGTGCCAGCAGCTCAGGGGGAATTGGCTACACCTTC
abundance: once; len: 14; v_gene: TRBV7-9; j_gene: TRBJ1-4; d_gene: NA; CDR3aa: CASSLGSANEKLFF; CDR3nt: TGTGCCAGCAGCTTAGGGAGTGCTAATGAAAAACTGTTTTTT
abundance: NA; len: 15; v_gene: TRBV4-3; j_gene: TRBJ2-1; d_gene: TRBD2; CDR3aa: CASSLQGGGNNEQFF; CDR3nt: TGCGCCAGCAGCCTCCAGGGCGGGGGGAACAATGAGCAGTTCTTC
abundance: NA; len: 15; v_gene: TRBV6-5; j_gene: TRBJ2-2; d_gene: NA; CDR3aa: CASSLQGRYTGELFF; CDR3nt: TGTGCCAGCAGTTTACAGGGTCGGTACACCGGGGAGCTGTTTTTT
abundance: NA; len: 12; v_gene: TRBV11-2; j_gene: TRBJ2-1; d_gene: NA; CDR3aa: CASSLAGYEQFF; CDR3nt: TGTGCCAGCAGCTTGGCGGGTTACGAGCAGTTCTTC
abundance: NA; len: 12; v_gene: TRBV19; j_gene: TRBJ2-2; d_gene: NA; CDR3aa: CASNTVTGELFF; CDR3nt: TGTGCCAGTAACACAGTAACCGGGGAGCTGTTTTTT